Below, one T cell receptor beta chain is given with its context. As originally analysed: Quantification of nucleated cells was approximated via reference gene primer amplification. TCRdb's copy holds only in-frame clones and misses some; the assay was immunoSEQ multiplex PCR. V, J and clone size are taken as reported in that table, and D and trimming were inferred from the DNA itself. The table has over 200,000 clones, about 87% seen once. Study members were between about 18 and 95 years old and lived in 25 or so US regions. What the recovered Cohort 3 donors had was two negative PCRs, clearance, or symptom resolution. This sample is drawn from a study of blood T cell repertoires in COVID-19. The germline gives CDR1 SGHDT, CDR2 YYEEEE. CDR3 length: 14 residues. The V end lost 0 bases, the J end lost 5 bases, and 12 bases lay between the germline ends.

The rearrangement links TRBV5-6 to TRBJ2-7; a possible D gene is TRBD1 (6 bases). This receptor was obtained from a young man who had recovered from COVID-19. Sequencing was performed on PBMCs or T cells enriched from blood (not recorded which). For the CDR3, the DNA is TGTGCCAGCAGCTTGGGTACAGGGTTAAACGAGCAGTACTTC. It encodes CASSLGTGLNEQYF.